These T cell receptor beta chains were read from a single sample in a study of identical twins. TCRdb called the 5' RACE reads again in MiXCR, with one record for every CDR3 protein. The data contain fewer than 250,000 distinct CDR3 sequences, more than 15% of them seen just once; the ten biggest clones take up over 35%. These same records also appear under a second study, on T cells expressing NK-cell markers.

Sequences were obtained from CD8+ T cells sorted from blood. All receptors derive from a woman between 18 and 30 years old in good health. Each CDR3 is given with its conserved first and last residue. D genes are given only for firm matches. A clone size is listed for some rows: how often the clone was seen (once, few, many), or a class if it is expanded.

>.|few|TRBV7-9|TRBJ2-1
CASKRADYNEQFF
TGTGCCAGCAAAAGGGCAGACTACAATGAGCAGTTCTTC
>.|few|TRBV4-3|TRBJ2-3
CASSTTSLNTQYF
TGCGCCAGCAGCACGACTAGTTTGAATACGCAGTATTTT
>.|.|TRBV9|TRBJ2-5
CASSVGSGETQYF
TGTGCCAGCAGCGTAGGGAGCGGGGAGACCCAGTACTTC
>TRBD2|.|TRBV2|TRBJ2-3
CASSEGRGSITDTQYF
TGTGCCAGCAGTGAAGGGCGGGGGAGTATCACAGATACGCAGTATTTT
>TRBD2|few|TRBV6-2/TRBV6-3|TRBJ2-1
CASSYSVVTSGSSSYNEQFF
TGTGCCAGCAGTTACTCCGTCGTGACTAGCGGGAGTTCTTCCTACAATGAGCAGTTCTTC
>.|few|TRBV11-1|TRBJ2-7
CASSSPWAGGSYEQYF
TGTGCCAGCAGCTCACCTTGGGCAGGAGGCTCCTACGAGCAGTACTTC
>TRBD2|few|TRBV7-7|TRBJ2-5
CASSLYALAGRWQETQYF
TGTGCTAGCAGCTTATACGCACTAGCGGGGAGGTGGCAAGAGACCCAGTACTTC
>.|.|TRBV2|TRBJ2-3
CASSPAPTDTQYF
TGTGCCAGCAGTCCGGCCCCCACAGATACGCAGTATTTT
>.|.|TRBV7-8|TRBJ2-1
CASSSSWEQFF
TGTGCCAGCAGCTCATCATGGGAGCAGTTCTTC
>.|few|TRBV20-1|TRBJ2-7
CSALSYEQYF
TGCAGTGCCCTTTCCTACGAGCAGTACTTC
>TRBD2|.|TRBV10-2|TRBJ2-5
CASRTSGDQETQYF
TGCGCCAGCCGGACTAGCGGGGACCAAGAGACCCAGTACTTC
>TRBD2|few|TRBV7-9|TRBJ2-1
CASSLPTLAGRGNEQFF
TGTGCCAGCAGCTTACCGACTTTAGCGGGGCGGGGCAATGAGCAGTTCTTC
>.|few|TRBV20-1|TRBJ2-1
CSATDAYNEQFF
TGCAGTGCAACGGACGCCTACAATGAGCAGTTCTTC
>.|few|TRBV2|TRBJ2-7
CASSWESSYEQYF
TGTGCCAGCAGTTGGGAGAGCTCCTACGAGCAGTACTTC
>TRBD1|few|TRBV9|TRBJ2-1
CASSGYRGNEQFF
TGTGCCAGCAGCGGATACAGGGGCAATGAGCAGTTCTTC
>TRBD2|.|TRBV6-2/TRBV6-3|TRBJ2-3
CASSYSTGLAGGPDTDTQYF
TGTGCCAGCAGTTACTCGACTGGACTAGCGGGAGGACCTGACACAGATACGCAGTATTTT
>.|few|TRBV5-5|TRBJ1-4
CASSLSASRATNEKLFF
TGTGCCAGCAGCTTGTCGGCGTCTAGGGCTACTAATGAAAAACTGTTTTTT
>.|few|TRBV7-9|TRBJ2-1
CASSLPPRNEQFF
TGTGCCAGCAGCTTACCTCCGAGGAATGAGCAGTTCTTC
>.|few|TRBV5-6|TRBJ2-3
CASDRGGSDTQYF
TGTGCCAGCGACAGGGGAGGGTCAGATACGCAGTATTTT
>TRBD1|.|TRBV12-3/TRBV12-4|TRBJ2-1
CASRPGGRGNEQFF
TGTGCCAGCAGGCCAGGGGGCAGGGGCAATGAGCAGTTCTTC
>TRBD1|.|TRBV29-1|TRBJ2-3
CSLIWTGANTDTQYF
TGCAGCCTTATTTGGACAGGGGCTAACACAGATACGCAGTATTTT
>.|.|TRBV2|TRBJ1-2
CASMGGPNYGYTF
TGTGCCAGCATGGGGGGACCCAACTATGGCTACACCTTC
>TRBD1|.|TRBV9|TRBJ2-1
CASSVRRDRENDEQFF
TGTGCCAGCAGCGTACGCCGGGACAGGGAGAATGATGAGCAGTTCTTC
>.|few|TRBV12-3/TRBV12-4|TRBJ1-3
CASSFGVGNTIYF
TGTGCCAGCAGTTTTGGGGTTGGAAACACCATATATTTT
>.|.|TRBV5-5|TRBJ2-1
CASSSTSSNEQFF
TGTGCCAGCAGCTCGACTAGTTCCAATGAGCAGTTCTTC
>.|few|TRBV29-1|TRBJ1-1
CSVEEHPEGTEAFF
TGCAGCGTTGAAGAACACCCCGAGGGCACTGAAGCTTTCTTT
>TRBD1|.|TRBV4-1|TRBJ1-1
CASSLGTGGSGMNTEAFF
TGCGCCAGCAGCCTCGGGACAGGGGGGTCGGGGATGAACACTGAAGCTTTCTTT
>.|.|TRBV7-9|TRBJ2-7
CASSLGRREQYF
TGTGCCAGCAGCTTGGGGCGCCGCGAGCAGTACTTC
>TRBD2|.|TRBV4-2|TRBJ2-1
CASSQDAPSGGNNEQFF
TGTGCCAGCAGCCAAGATGCTCCTAGCGGGGGGAACAATGAGCAGTTCTTC
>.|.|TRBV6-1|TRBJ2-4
CASSEARRAKNIQYF
TGTGCCAGCAGTGAAGCCCGGAGGGCCAAAAACATTCAGTACTTC
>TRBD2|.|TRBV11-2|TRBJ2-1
CASSLTSGRVNEQFF
TGTGCCAGCAGCTTGACTAGCGGGAGGGTAAATGAGCAGTTCTTC